This is a list of T cell receptor beta chains from one sample in a study of T cell changes during pregnancy in multiple sclerosis. Generated by immunoSEQ multiplex PCR, the TCRdb table keeps only in-frame clones and is missing some. The repertoire consists of about 76,000 clones, with 80% to 95% occurring once and the leading ten covering over 3.5%. Material: peripheral blood, obtained after pregnancy. The source of these receptors is a female donor in good health, enrolled as a control in a pregnancy study. Each CDR3 is given with its conserved first and last residue. D genes are given only for firm matches. Expanded clones get a size class; other rows say once, few or many, or leave the size out.

clone_size,d_call,v_call,j_call,cdr3_aa,cdr3_nt
.,.,TRBV29-1,TRBJ2-7,CSVEDWRGRTYEQYF,TGCAGCGTTGAAGACTGGCGAGGGCGGACCTACGAGCAGTACTTC
once,.,TRBV29-1,TRBJ2-7,CSAGTVKWLRFRSSYEQYF,TGCAGCGCTGGGACTGTGAAATGGTTAAGGTTTAGGAGCTCCTACGAGCAGTACTTC
.,.,TRBV28,TRBJ1-1,CASSPNVWGVNTEAFF,TGTGCCAGCAGTCCTAACGTGTGGGGAGTTAACACTGAAGCTTTCTTT
.,.,TRBV19,TRBJ2-1,CASSTRQNNEQFF,TGTGCCAGTAGTACCCGACAGAACAATGAGCAGTTCTTC
.,.,TRBV7-2,TRBJ2-1,CASSLDGDEQFF,TGTGCCAGCAGCTTAGACGGGGATGAGCAGTTCTTC
.,.,TRBV7-9,TRBJ2-1,CASSLVGRGVRDNEQFF,TGTGCCAGCAGCTTAGTAGGGAGGGGGGTCAGGGACAATGAGCAGTTCTTC
.,.,TRBV27,TRBJ2-1,CASSSPGAGRSSYNEQFF,TGTGCCAGCAGTTCCCCCGGGGCGGGGAGGAGCTCCTACAATGAGCAGTTCTTC
.,.,TRBV6-1,TRBJ2-7,CASSERGNYEQYF,TGTGCCAGCAGTGAACGGGGGAACTACGAGCAGTACTTC
.,.,TRBV7-6,TRBJ2-3,CASSLDGATTDTQYF,TGTGCCAGCAGCTTAGATGGGGCAACCACAGATACGCAGTATTTT
.,.,TRBV19,TRBJ2-7,CASSITWTAFEQYF,TGTGCCAGTAGTATAACTTGGACAGCGTTCGAGCAGTACTTC
.,.,TRBV2,TRBJ1-2,CASSAEGPLPWTF,TGTGCCAGCAGTGCGGAGGGGCCCCTCCCCTGGACCTTC
.,TRBD2,TRBV6-6,TRBJ2-7,CASSYGASGRYEQYF,TGTGCCAGCAGTTACGGGGCTAGCGGAAGATACGAGCAGTACTTC
.,.,TRBV9,TRBJ2-5,CASSVALGLETQYF,TGTGCCAGCAGCGTAGCTCTGGGGCTAGAGACCCAGTACTTC
.,.,TRBV5-4,TRBJ1-6,CASSLGSSSYNSPLHF,TGTGCCAGCAGCTTGGGCTCCAGCTCCTATAATTCACCCCTCCACTTT
.,TRBD2,TRBV5-4,TRBJ2-1,CASSLRLAGNNDEQFF,TGTGCCAGCAGCTTAAGACTAGCGGGGAATAATGATGAGCAGTTCTTC
.,.,TRBV11-3,TRBJ1-3,CASSLGRTAGNTIYF,TGTGCCAGCAGCCTTGGGCGGACAGCCGGAAACACCATATATTTT
.,TRBD2,TRBV2,TRBJ2-7,CASSKLREGSEQYF,TGTGCCAGCAGTAAGTTGCGGGAGGGATCCGAGCAGTACTTC
few,.,TRBV30,TRBJ1-2,CAAQIYGYTF,TGTGCCGCACAGATTTATGGCTACACCTTC
.,.,TRBV7-8,TRBJ2-3,CASVGGLSFTDTQYF,TGTGCCAGCGTAGGAGGACTATCCTTCACAGATACGCAGTATTTT
.,.,TRBV2,TRBJ2-5,CASKLGSTGETQYF,TGTGCCAGCAAACTCGGGAGTACGGGTGAGACCCAGTACTTC
few,TRBD1,TRBV7-2,TRBJ1-6,CASSLRGLGNSPLHF,TGTGCCAGCAGTCTCAGGGGGTTAGGGAATTCACCCCTCCACTTT
.,.,TRBV28,TRBJ1-4,CASSPRTGLPTQNEKLFF,TGTGCCAGCAGCCCACGAACAGGGTTGCCAACCCAAAATGAAAAACTGTTTTTT
.,TRBD2,TRBV5-1,TRBJ2-1,CASSLVGGGNEQFF,TGCGCCAGCAGCTTGGTTGGGGGGGGGAATGAGCAGTTCTTC
.,TRBD1,TRBV18,TRBJ2-2,CASSPLRTGQNTGELFF,TGTGCCAGCTCACCACTCCGGACAGGGCAGAACACCGGGGAGCTGTTTTTT
.,TRBD1,TRBV29-1,TRBJ1-2,CSATALDGGGGYTF,TGCAGCGCGACCGCACTTGACGGAGGGGGCGGCTACACCTTC
.,TRBD1,TRBV29-1,TRBJ2-7,CSVEPQGSPYEQYF,TGCAGCGTTGAACCACAGGGGTCCCCCTACGAGCAGTACTTC
once,TRBD1,TRBV7-2,TRBJ2-7,CASSLEGQGHTYEQYF,TGTGCCAGCAGCTTAGAAGGACAGGGACACACCTACGAGCAGTACTTC
once,TRBD2,TRBV6-5,TRBJ2-1,CASRRLAGDYEQFF,TGTGCCAGCCGACGACTAGCGGGAGATTATGAGCAGTTCTTC
.,.,TRBV10-3,TRBJ1-4,CATRAGSTSTNEKLFF,TGTGCCACCAGGGCAGGGTCCACTTCAACTAATGAAAAACTGTTTTTT
.,TRBD1,TRBV4-1,TRBJ2-7,CASSQGVLGTASYEQYF,TGCGCCAGCAGCCAAGGGGTTTTAGGGACAGCTTCCTACGAGCAGTACTTC
.,TRBD2,TRBV5-1,TRBJ2-1,CASSVGTSTYNEQFF,TGCGCCAGCAGCGTGGGGACTAGTACGTACAATGAGCAGTTCTTC
.,.,TRBV7-9,TRBJ2-1,CASSLRYRESNEQFF,TGTGCCAGCAGCTTACGGTACAGGGAGTCAAATGAGCAGTTCTTC
once,TRBD1,TRBV19,TRBJ1-1,CASSIGQGTEAFF,TGTGCCAGTAGTATCGGACAGGGGACTGAAGCTTTCTTT
few,TRBD1,TRBV10-2,TRBJ2-7,CASSESGQGDEQYF,TGCGCCAGCAGTGAGTCCGGACAGGGCGACGAGCAGTACTTC
.,TRBD1,TRBV28,TRBJ1-5,CASRLNRGNSNQPQHF,TGTGCCAGCAGGCTAAACAGGGGTAATAGCAATCAGCCCCAGCATTTT